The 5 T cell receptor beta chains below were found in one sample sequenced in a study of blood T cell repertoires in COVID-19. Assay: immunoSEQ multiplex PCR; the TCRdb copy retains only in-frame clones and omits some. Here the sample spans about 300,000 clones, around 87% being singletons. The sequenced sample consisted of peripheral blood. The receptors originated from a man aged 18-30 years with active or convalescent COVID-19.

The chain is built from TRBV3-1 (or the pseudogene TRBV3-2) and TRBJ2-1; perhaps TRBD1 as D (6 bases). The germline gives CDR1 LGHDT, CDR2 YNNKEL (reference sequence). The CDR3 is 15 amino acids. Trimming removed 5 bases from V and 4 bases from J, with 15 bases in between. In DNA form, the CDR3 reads TGTGCCAGCAGCACCCGACAGGCACTTTACAATGAGCAGTTCTTC. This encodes CASSTRQALYNEQFF.

CDR3 protein: CASSVSRGLEQYF. In DNA, the CDR3 is TGTGCCAGCAGTGTAAGCAGGGGGCTCGAGCAGTACTTC. V and J are TRBV27 and TRBJ2-7; 8 bases are a match to TRBD1. CDR1 is MNHEY and CDR2 is SMNVEV in the germline V gene (reference sequence). The CDR3 extends over 13 amino acids. Unmatched junction bases numbered 6, after V lost 5 bases and J lost 6 bases.

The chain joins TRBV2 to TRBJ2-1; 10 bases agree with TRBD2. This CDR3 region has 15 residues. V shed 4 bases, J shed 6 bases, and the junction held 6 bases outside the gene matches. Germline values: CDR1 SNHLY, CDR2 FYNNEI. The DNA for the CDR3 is TGTGCCAGCAGTGCTAATAGCGGGAGGTCCAATGAGCAGTTCTTC. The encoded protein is CASSANSGRSNEQFF. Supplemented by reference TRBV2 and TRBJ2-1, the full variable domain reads EPEVTQTPSHQVTQMGQEVILRCVPISNHLYFYWYRQILGQKVEFLVSFYNNEISEKSEIFDDQFSVERPDGSNFTLKIRSTKLEDSAMYFCASSANSGRSNEQFFGPGTRLTVL.

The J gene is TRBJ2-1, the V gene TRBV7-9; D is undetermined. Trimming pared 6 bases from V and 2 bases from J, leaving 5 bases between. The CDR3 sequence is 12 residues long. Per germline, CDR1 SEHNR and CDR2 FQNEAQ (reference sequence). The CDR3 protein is CASRGAYNEQFF. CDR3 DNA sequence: TGTGCCAGCAGGGGCGCCTACAATGAGCAGTTCTTC.

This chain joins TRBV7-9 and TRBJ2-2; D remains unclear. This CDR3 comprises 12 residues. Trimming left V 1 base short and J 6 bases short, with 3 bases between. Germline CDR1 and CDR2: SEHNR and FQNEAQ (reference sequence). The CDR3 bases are TGTGCCAGCAGCTTAGAGCCCGGGGAGCTGTTTTTT. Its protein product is CASSLEPGELFF.